These 15 T cell receptor beta chains were all obtained from the same sample, sequenced in a study of cytomegalovirus exposure and HLA in healthy donors. The PCR was carried out with 60 Vbeta primers and 13 Jbeta primers. The repertoire was sequenced with immunoSEQ multiplex PCR; TCRdb's copy has only in-frame clones and lacks some. Among about 110,000 clones listed, nearly 80% were seen once. Source material: PBMCs. The receptors shown here come from a woman younger than 45 in good health and CMV-seronegative.

V is TRBV28 and J is TRBJ1-2, with a tentative D call TRBD1 (5 bases). With 3 bases removed from V and 4 bases from J, the gap between germline ends came to 12 bases. In germline, CDR1 is MDHEN, CDR2 SYDVKM. This CDR3 comprises 14 residues. The CDR3 DNA reads as TGTGCCAGCAGTTTGGTCCAGGGTTTCTATGGCTACACCTTC. Amino acid sequence: CASSLVQGFYGYTF.

The genes are TRBV30 and TRBJ1-5; D is undetermined. Trimming shortened V by 1 base and J by 5 bases, and 9 bases separated the two germline ends. The CDR3 totals 13 residues. In germline, CDR1 is GTSNPN, CDR2 SVGIG (reference sequence). CDR3 bases: TGTGCCTGGAGTGCCGGGTCCCATCAGCCCCAGCATTTT. Translating it yields CAWSAGSHQPQHF.

The gene calls are TRBV21-1 and TRBJ1-2; TRBD1, the table's D call, was not compared with the DNA. TRBV21-1 is assigned pseudogene status. The CDR3 length is 12 residues. The chain's CDR3 is CASSLPRYGYTF. In nucleotides, the CDR3 is TGTGCCAGCAGCCTCCCCAGGTATGGCTACACCTTC.

This chain joins TRBV28 and TRBJ2-3; tentatively, D is TRBD1 (5 bases). Trimming removed 7 bases from V and 2 bases from J, with 16 bases in between. CDR3 length: 15 amino acids. Germline V gene lookup returns CDR1 MDHEN and CDR2 SYDVKM. In nucleotides, the CDR3 is TGTGCCAGCATCCTAAGGGGCAGATTCACAGATACGCAGTATTTT. It encodes CASILRGRFTDTQYF.

The chain carries TRBV5-4 and TRBJ2-1; D unresolved. The CDR3 sequence is 12 residues long. V lost 4 bases and J 4 bases, leaving 6 bases between the germline ends. The germline gives CDR1 SGHNT, CDR2 YYREEE (reference sequence). CDR3 sequence (DNA): TGTGCCAGCAGCCCGAGGTACAATGAGCAGTTCTTC. Its translation is CASSPRYNEQFF.

J is TRBJ2-7 and V is TRBV6-1, with TRBD1 matching 7 bases. The CDR3 runs to 15 residues. Trimming removed 7 bases from V and 5 bases from J; junction bases left unmatched: 14. CDR1 is MNHNS, CDR2 SASEGT, per germline. The CDR3 spells CASKGVLTGNNEQYF. Written as DNA, the CDR3 is TGTGCCAGCAAGGGCGTCCTGACAGGGAATAACGAGCAGTACTTC.

In regard to this clone: Since the CDR3 does not end with the conserved phenylalanine or tryptophan, this likely comes from a read error. V and J are TRBV2 and TRBJ1-2, with D maybe TRBD1 (5 bases). This CDR3 has 11 amino acids. The germline V gene encodes CDR1 SNHLY and CDR2 FYNNEI. V gave up 6 bases and J gave up 6 bases, with 8 bases separating them. CDR3 sequence (DNA): TGTGCCAGCAGAAGACAGCATGGCTACACCGTC. This gives the protein CASRRQHGYTV.

This chain joins TRBV28 and TRBJ1-5; no definite D call. CDR1 and CDR2 (germline): MDHEN, SYDVKM. V was shortened by 4 bases and J by 5 bases, with 15 bases between the two germline ends. The CDR3 sequence is 15 residues long. The CDR3 DNA reads TGTGCCAGCAGTTGTCCGGGGATGGGCGATCAGCCCCAGCATTTT. Residues: CASSCPGMGDQPQHF.

V usage is TRBV29-1 and J usage is TRBJ1-1, with D possibly matching TRBD1 (5 bases). In germline, CDR1 is SQVTM, CDR2 ANQGSEA. V was cut by 6 bases and J by 11 bases, with 13 bases left in between. The CDR3 has 10 residues. The DNA of the CDR3 is TGCAGCGTCGGGGGGGGGACGGCTTTCTTT. This translates into CSVGGGTAFF.

The CDR3 bases are TGTGCCAGCAGCTCTACAGGGTCGGTTGACGAGCAGTACTTC. Its protein is CASSSTGSVDEQYF. V usage is TRBV13 and J usage is TRBJ2-7, with D possibly being TRBD1 (6 bases). The CDR3 has 14 amino acids. Germline V gene lookup returns CDR1 PRHDT and CDR2 FYEKMQ (reference sequence). V lost 4 bases to trimming and J lost 5 bases, with 15 bases between them.

The chain is built from TRBV29-1 and TRBJ2-7, with D perhaps matching TRBD2 (5 bases). Trimming took 3 bases from V and 3 from J, leaving 9 bases between them. The germline V gene encodes CDR1 SQVTM and CDR2 ANQGSEA. The CDR3 totals 12 residues. The CDR3 bases are TGCAGCGTTGAGGACGGGGACTACGAGCAGTACTTC. Translating it yields CSVEDGDYEQYF.

The chain carries TRBV9 and TRBJ2-3; 8 nucleotides align to TRBD1. V was pared by 0 bases and J by 3 bases, with 3 bases of the junction left unmatched. The CDR3 loop spans 15 amino acids. From germline, CDR1 is SGDLS and CDR2 YYNGEE. The CDR3: CASSVVGQGTDTQYF. CDR3 sequence (DNA): TGTGCCAGCAGCGTAGTCGGACAGGGTACAGATACGCAGTATTTT.

The chain is built from TRBV28 and TRBJ2-7; 12 bases line up with TRBD1. CDR1 and CDR2 (germline): MDHEN, SYDVKM. This CDR3 region has 16 residues. The trim removed 5 bases at V and 7 bases at J, leaving 12 bases unmatched. The CDR3, as DNA: TGTGCCAGCAGTCCAGGGCCCGGGACAGGGGGCGGGGAGCAGTACTTC. Translating gives CASSPGPGTGGGEQYF. Looking up the rest from reference TRBV28 and TRBJ2-7 gives the full variable domain: DVKVTQSSRYLVKRTGEKVFLECVQDMDHENMFWYRQDPGLGLRLIYFSYDVKMKEKGDIPEGYSVSREKKERFSLILESASTNQTSMYLCASSPGPGTGGGEQYFGPGTRLTVT.

This chain links TRBV30 with TRBJ1-5; maybe TRBD1 (5 bases). The germline gives CDR1 GTSNPN, CDR2 SVGIG (reference sequence). The V end was cut by 0 bases, the J end by 4 bases, with 13 bases between. This CDR3 spans 15 amino acids. In DNA form, the CDR3 reads TGTGCCTGGAGTGTGCCCCACAGGACGAATCAGCCCCAGCATTTT. It is translated as CAWSVPHRTNQPQHF.

The chain has TRBV4-3 and TRBJ2-1; D is perhaps TRBD1 (6 bases). Germline lookup yields CDR1 LGHNA and CDR2 YSLEER. Trimming took 1 base from V and 8 from J, leaving 15 bases between them. The CDR3 runs 15 residues. This chain's CDR3 is CASSQATPGVDEQFF. CDR3 sequence (DNA): TGCGCCAGCAGCCAAGCCACCCCAGGGGTGGATGAGCAGTTCTTC.